Listed below are T cell receptor beta chains from one sample, sequenced in a study of blood T cell repertoires in COVID-19. Libraries were prepared by immunoSEQ multiplex PCR; TCRdb keeps only in-frame clonotypes and omits some of them. The table records around 150,000 clones, 80% to 90% of them present only once. The sample was peripheral blood. These receptor sequences come from a man aged 55-75 years with acute or convalescent COVID-19. Both conserved end residues are part of each CDR3. D genes are given only for firm matches.

TRBJ1-4 . TRBV20-1 CSASRGATNEKLFF
TRBJ2-5 . TRBV2 CASSERETQYF
TRBJ2-5 TRBD2 TRBV15 CATSRPGLAGGEGAQYF
TRBJ2-7 . TRBV24-1 CATSDSRSSYEQYF
TRBJ2-7 TRBD2 TRBV9 CASSPQGPAGGPYEQYF
TRBJ2-3 TRBD2 TRBV7-9 CASSVTSGRDTQYF
TRBJ2-5 . TRBV7-2 CASSFRAATQYF
TRBJ2-7 TRBD2 TRBV7-8 CASSPGTSGDPYEQYF
TRBJ1-1 . TRBV11-2 CASSYGGATEAFF
TRBJ1-5 TRBD1 TRBV28 CASSLIQGNQPQHF
TRBJ2-1 TRBD2 TRBV5-1 CASSELAGFGNEQFF